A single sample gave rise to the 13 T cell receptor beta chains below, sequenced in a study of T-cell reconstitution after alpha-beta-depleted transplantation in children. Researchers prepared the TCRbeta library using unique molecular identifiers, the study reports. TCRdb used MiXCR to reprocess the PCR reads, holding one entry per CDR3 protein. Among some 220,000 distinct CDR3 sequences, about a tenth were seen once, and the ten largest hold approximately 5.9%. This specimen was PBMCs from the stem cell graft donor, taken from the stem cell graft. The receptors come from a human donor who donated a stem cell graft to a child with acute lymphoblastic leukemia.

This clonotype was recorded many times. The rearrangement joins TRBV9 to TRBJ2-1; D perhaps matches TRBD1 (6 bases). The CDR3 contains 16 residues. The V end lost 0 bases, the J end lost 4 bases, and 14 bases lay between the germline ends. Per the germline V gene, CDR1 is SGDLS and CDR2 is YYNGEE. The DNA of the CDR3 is TGTGCCAGCAGCGTAGACTCTGGGACAACTTACAATGAGCAGTTCTTC. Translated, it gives CASSVDSGTTYNEQFF.

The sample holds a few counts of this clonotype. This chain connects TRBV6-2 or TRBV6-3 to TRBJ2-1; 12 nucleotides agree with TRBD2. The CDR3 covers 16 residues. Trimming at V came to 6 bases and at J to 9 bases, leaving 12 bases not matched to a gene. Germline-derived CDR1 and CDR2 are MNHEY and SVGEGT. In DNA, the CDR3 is TGTGCCAGCAGCCTCCTAGCGGGGGGGCGTCAGATTGAGCAGTTCTTC. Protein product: CASSLLAGGRQIEQFF.

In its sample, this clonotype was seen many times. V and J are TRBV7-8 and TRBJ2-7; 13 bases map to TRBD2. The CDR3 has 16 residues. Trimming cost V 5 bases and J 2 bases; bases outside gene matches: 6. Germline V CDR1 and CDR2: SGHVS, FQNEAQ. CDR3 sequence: CASSNGLAGAAYEQYF. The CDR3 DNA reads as TGTGCCAGCAGCAACGGACTAGCGGGGGCTGCCTACGAGCAGTACTTC.

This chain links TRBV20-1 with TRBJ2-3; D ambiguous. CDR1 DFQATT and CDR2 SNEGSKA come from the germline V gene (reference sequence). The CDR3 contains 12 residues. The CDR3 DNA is TGCAGCATGGTGACGAGGCCAGATACGCAGTATTTT. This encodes CSMVTRPDTQYF.

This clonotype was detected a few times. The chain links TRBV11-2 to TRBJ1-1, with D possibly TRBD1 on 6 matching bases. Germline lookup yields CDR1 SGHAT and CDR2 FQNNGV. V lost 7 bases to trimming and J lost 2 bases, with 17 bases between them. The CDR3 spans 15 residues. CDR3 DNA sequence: TGTGCCAGCATGTTGGAGGGGGGGCCTAACACTGAAGCTTTCTTT. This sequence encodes CASMLEGGPNTEAFF.

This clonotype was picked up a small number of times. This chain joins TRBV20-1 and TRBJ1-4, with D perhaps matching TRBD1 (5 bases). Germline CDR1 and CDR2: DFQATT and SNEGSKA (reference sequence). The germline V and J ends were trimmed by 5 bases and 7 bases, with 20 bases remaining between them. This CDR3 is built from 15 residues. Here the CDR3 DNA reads TGCAGTGCTCTCCCCGAGCAGGGCCAAATTGAAAAACTGTTTTTT. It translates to CSALPEQGQIEKLFF.

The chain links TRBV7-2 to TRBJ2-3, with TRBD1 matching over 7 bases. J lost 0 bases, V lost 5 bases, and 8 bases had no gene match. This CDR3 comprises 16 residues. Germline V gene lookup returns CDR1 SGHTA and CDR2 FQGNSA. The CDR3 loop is CASSRTRGLSTDTQYF. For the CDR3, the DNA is TGTGCCAGCAGCAGGACAAGGGGGCTTAGCACAGATACGCAGTATTTT.

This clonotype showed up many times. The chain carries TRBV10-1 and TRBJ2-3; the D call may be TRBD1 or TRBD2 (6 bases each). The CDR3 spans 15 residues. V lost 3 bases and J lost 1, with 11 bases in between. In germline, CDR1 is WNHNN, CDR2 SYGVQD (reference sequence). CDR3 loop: CASSDSGAGTDTQYF. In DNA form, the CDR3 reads TGCGCCAGCAGTGATTCGGGGGCCGGCACAGATACGCAGTATTTT.

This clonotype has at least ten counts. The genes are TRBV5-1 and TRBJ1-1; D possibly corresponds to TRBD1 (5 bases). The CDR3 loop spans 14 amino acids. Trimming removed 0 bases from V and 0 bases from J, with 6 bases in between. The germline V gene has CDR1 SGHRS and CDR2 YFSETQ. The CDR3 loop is CASSLGDLNTEAFF. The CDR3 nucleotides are TGCGCCAGCAGCTTGGGGGACCTGAACACTGAAGCTTTCTTT. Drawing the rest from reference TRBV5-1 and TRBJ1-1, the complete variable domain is KAGVTQTPRYLIKTRGQQVTLSCSPISGHRSVSWYQQTPGQGLQFLFEYFSETQRNKGNFPGRFSGRQFSNSRSEMNVSTLELGDSALYLCASSLGDLNTEAFFGQGTRLTVV.

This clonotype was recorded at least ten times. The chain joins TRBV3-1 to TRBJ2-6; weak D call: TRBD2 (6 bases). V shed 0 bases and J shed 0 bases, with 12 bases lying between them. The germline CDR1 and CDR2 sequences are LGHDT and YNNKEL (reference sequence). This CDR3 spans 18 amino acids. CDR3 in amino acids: CASSQEEGIRSGANVLTF. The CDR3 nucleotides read TGTGCCAGCAGCCAAGAGGAGGGAATTCGCTCTGGGGCCAACGTCCTGACTTTC.

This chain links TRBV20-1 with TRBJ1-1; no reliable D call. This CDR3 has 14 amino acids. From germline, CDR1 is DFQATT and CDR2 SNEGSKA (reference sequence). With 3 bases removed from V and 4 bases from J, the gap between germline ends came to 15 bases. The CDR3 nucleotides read TGCAGTGCTAGTACCCTGGATGGGGTCACTGAAGCTTTCTTT. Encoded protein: CSASTLDGVTEAFF.

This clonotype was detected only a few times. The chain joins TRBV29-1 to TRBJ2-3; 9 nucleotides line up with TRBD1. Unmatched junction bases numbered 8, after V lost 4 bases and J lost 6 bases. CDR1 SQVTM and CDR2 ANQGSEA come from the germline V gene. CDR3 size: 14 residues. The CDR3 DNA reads TGCAGCGTTGTAGGGACAGGGCTGGCGGATACGCAGTATTTT. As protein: CSVVGTGLADTQYF.

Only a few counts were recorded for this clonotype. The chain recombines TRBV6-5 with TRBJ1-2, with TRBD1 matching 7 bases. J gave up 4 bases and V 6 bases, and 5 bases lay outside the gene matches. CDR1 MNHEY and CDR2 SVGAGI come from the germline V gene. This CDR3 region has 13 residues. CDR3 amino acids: CASRGQLSYGYTF. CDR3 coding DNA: TGTGCCAGCAGGGGACAGCTCTCCTATGGCTACACCTTC.